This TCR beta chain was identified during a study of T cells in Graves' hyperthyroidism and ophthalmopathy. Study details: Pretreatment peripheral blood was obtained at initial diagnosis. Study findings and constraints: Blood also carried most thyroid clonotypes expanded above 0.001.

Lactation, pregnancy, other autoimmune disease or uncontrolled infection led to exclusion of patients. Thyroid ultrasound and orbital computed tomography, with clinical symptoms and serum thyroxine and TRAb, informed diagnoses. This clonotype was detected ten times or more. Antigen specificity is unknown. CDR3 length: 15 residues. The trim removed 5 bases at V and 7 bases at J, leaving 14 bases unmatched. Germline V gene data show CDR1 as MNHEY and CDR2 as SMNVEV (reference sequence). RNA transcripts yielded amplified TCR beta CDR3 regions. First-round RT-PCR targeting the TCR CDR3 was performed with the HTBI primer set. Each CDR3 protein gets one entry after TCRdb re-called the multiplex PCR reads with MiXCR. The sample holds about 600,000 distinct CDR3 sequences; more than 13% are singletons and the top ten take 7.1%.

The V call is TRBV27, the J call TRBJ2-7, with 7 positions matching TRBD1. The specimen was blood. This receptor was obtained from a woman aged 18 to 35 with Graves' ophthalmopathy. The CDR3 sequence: CASSQQGTALWEQYF. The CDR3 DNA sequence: TGTGCCAGCAGTCAGCAAGGGACAGCCCTGTGGGAGCAGTACTTC.